This T cell receptor beta chain is from a study of identical twins. Template switching (which added a universal primer site) was used, and cDNA carried unique molecular identifiers. MiXCR, run by TCRdb on the 5' RACE reads, gives a single entry per CDR3 protein. This table has about 220,000 distinct CDR3 sequences, 7.5% appearing once. Trimming removed 5 bases from V and 0 bases from J, with 8 bases in between. Germline assignment: CDR1 PRHDT and CDR2 FYEKMQ (reference sequence). The length of the CDR3 is 14 residues. In regard to this clonotype: Its antigen is undetermined.

Findings of the study overall: Analyses of zero insertions could, in part, be confounded by invariant MAIT and iNKT cells. Conclusions were based on cross-sectional statistical analysis, without following the same donors.

This same sample was also taken into another study, of yellow fever vaccine responses in identical twins.

Sequencing was performed on CD8+ T cells sorted from blood. This receptor was taken from a woman under 30 in good health. This chain uses TRBV13 with TRBJ2-1, with D perhaps matching TRBD1 (6 bases). CDR3: CASSGQYSYNEQFF. The CDR3 DNA sequence: TGTGCCAGCAGCGGACAGTACTCCTACAATGAGCAGTTCTTC.